The rows below give T cell receptor beta chains drawn from one sample of a study of cytomegalovirus exposure and HLA in healthy donors. TCRdb's copy holds only in-frame clones and misses some; the assay was immunoSEQ multiplex PCR. This sample carries about 120,000 clones, about 96% of them seen once, and the ten largest clones take less than 2%. Sequencing used PBMCs. Receptors originate from a man aged 18 to 35 in good health and CMV-seronegative. CDR3s include the opening cysteine and the closing phenylalanine or tryptophan. The D gene is left open where the match is weak.

D | J | V | CDR3
TRBD1 | TRBJ2-3 | TRBV27 | CASSWGQGSTDTQYF
TRBD1 | TRBJ2-2 | TRBV9 | CASSRNRQGALGELFF
. | TRBJ1-1 | TRBV2 | CASSSDSTEAFF
. | TRBJ1-1 | TRBV18 | CASYGDTEAFF
. | TRBJ1-1 | TRBV20-1 | CSASSNTEAFF
. | TRBJ1-1 | TRBV18 | CASSTSLPGAEAFF
TRBD1 | TRBJ1-1 | TRBV19 | CASKSQGQGLTEAFF
. | TRBJ1-2 | TRBV18 | CASSPSGDGYTF
. | TRBJ1-2 | TRBV7-2 | CASSPRTGNYGYTF
TRBD1 | TRBJ1-2 | TRBV14 | CASSPGTVYGYTF
TRBD1 | TRBJ1-1 | TRBV6-6 | CASSYSTGGEAFF
TRBD1 | TRBJ1-4 | TRBV19 | CASRRQGSNEKLFF
. | TRBJ2-1 | TRBV15 | CATSGGLLGSYNEQFF
. | TRBJ1-4 | TRBV9 | CASSVGTNGEKLFF
. | TRBJ2-1 | TRBV25-1 | CASSEFGRNEQFF
TRBD2 | TRBJ2-1 | TRBV7-3 | CASSSRLAGVGYNEQFF